The rows below give T cell receptor beta chains drawn from one sample of a study of blood T cell repertoires in COVID-19. Generated by immunoSEQ multiplex PCR, the TCRdb table keeps only in-frame clones and is missing some. The table records some 100,000 clones, more than 70% of them present only once. The sequenced material came from peripheral blood. The receptors originated from a woman in her twenties or thirties with acute or convalescent COVID-19. CDR3s include the opening cysteine and the closing phenylalanine or tryptophan. Fields, in order: J gene, D gene, clone size, CDR3 length, V gene, CDR3 DNA, CDR3 protein. The D gene is left open where the match is weak. Size is stated for part of the rows, as once, few or many counts, or as a class when the clone is expanded.

TRBJ1-5 | . | . | 15 | TRBV28 | TGTGCCAGCTTGTCCCTGACAGGTATGAATCAGCCCCAGCATTTT | CASLSLTGMNQPQHF
TRBJ1-1 | TRBD1 | . | 16 | TRBV5-1 | TGCGCCAGCAGCTTGTGGCAGGGGGAATTAAACACTGAAGCTTTCTTT | CASSLWQGELNTEAFF
TRBJ2-7 | TRBD1 | . | 14 | TRBV6-1 | TGTGCCAGCAGTGATAACAGGGGTTCCTACGAGCAGTACTTC | CASSDNRGSYEQYF
TRBJ2-7 | . | . | 12 | TRBV5-6 | TGTGCCAGCAGCCTGGGAGGGGGACAGGAGTACTTC | CASSLGGGQEYF
TRBJ2-7 | . | . | 15 | TRBV7-5 | TGTGTCAGAAAGCCCATTCCGGGACAGGGCAACGAGCAGTACTTC | CVRKPIPGQGNEQYF
TRBJ2-7 | TRBD1 | few | 13 | TRBV10-3 | TGTGCCATCAGTGTAGGACAGGGATCGGGTCAGTACTTC | CAISVGQGSGQYF
TRBJ2-3 | . | . | 16 | TRBV6-1 | TGTGCCAGCAGTGAAGCGCCGGCAGGGGCTATCGATACGCAGTATTTT | CASSEAPAGAIDTQYF
TRBJ1-2 | TRBD1 | . | 15 | TRBV7-8 | TGTGCCAGCAGCCTGCGACAGGGCGCAAACTATGGCTACACCTTC | CASSLRQGANYGYTF
TRBJ1-1 | . | . | 15 | TRBV3-1/TRBV3-2 | TGTGCCAGCAGCCAGAGCGCGCTGGTTATCCCTGAAGCTTTCTTT | CASSQSALVIPEAFF
TRBJ1-4 | TRBD1 | . | 18 | TRBV7-9 | TGTGCCAGCAGCTCGACCCGGGACAGGGGGGAGATTAATGAAAAACTGTTTTTT | CASSSTRDRGEINEKLFF
TRBJ1-2 | TRBD1 | . | 14 | TRBV6-5 | TGTGCCAGCAGGCAATCCGGGACAGGGAGTGGCTACACCTTC | CASRQSGTGSGYTF
TRBJ1-1 | TRBD1 | . | 15 | TRBV5-5 | TGTGCCAGCAGCTTGACAGGGGTCGGAAACACTGAAGCTTTCTTT | CASSLTGVGNTEAFF
TRBJ2-6 | TRBD1 | . | 18 | TRBV24-1 | TGTGCCACCAGTGACCGGACAGGGGGGGACTCTGGGGCCAACGTCCTGACTTTC | CATSDRTGGDSGANVLTF
TRBJ2-7 | . | . | 12 | TRBV10-3 | TGTGCCATCAGTGCCAGCTCCTACGAGCAGTACTTC | CAISASSYEQYF
TRBJ1-1 | . | . | 15 | TRBV19 | TGTGCCAGTAGTATGATCGGGTTCATGAACACTGAAGCTTTCTTT | CASSMIGFMNTEAFF
TRBJ1-1 | . | . | 14 | TRBV5-1 | TGCGCCAGCAGCTTGGTTTCAATGAACACTGAAGCTTTCTTT | CASSLVSMNTEAFF
TRBJ2-7 | TRBD2 | . | 20 | TRBV27 | TGTGCCAGCAGTTTCAAGGATCCGGGACTAGCGGGGGGGAGCTCCTACGAGCAGTACTTC | CASSFKDPGLAGGSSYEQYF
TRBJ1-1 | TRBD1 | once | 13 | TRBV6-5 | TGTGCCAGCAGGGACAGGGTGGGCACTGAAGCTTTCTTT | CASRDRVGTEAFF
TRBJ1-2 | TRBD1 | . | 15 | TRBV28 | TGTGCCAGCAGTGCCCCGGGACAGGGACAGTATGGCTACACCTTC | CASSAPGQGQYGYTF
TRBJ2-3 | TRBD2 | . | 16 | TRBV28 | TGTGCCAGCAGTTCCCTACTAGCGGGGGGGACAGATACGCAGTATTTT | CASSSLLAGGTDTQYF
TRBJ2-3 | TRBD2 | . | 14 | TRBV29-1 | TGCAGCGTTGATTTTACTAGCGGGGGTGATACGCAGTATTTT | CSVDFTSGGDTQYF
TRBJ1-1 | . | . | 11 | TRBV19 | TGTGCCAGTATTCAGAACACTGAAGCTTTCTTT | CASIQNTEAFF
TRBJ1-1 | TRBD1 | . | 17 | TRBV11-3 | TGTGCCAGCAGCTTAGGCGGGACAGTATTACTGAACACTGAAGCTTTCTTT | CASSLGGTVLLNTEAFF
TRBJ2-2 | . | . | 15 | TRBV9 | TGTGCCAGCAGCGTAAACAGGGCAGGCGTCGGGGAGCTGTTTTTT | CASSVNRAGVGELFF
TRBJ1-1 | . | once | 15 | TRBV27 | TGTGCCAGCAGTTTATCGAGTCAGGGGAGCACTGAAGCTTTCTTT | CASSLSSQGSTEAFF
TRBJ1-3 | TRBD1 | . | 14 | TRBV2 | TGTGCCAGCGGCCCCGGACAGGGTCGGAACACCATATATTTT | CASGPGQGRNTIYF
TRBJ2-7 | TRBD2 | . | 14 | TRBV28 | TGTGCCAGCCTCTCCAGCGGGGGGGCTTTCGAGCAGTACTTC | CASLSSGGAFEQYF